This TCR beta chain was sequenced for a study of identical twins. This CDR3 has 14 residues. Germline V gene data show CDR1 as SGDLS and CDR2 as YYNGEE. V was pared by 5 bases and J by 6 bases, with 10 bases of the junction left unmatched. TCRdb re-derived calls from the 5' RACE reads in MiXCR, one entry per CDR3 protein. The sample has around 1.7 million distinct CDR3 sequences; about 32% are singletons. V is TRBV9 and J is TRBJ1-1, with 7 nucleotides matching TRBD1. The sequenced sample was cord blood. The receptor was derived from a newborn girl in good health. This chain's CDR3 is CASSDRAGSAEAFF. The CDR3 DNA reads as TGTGCCAGCAGTGACAGGGCTGGGAGCGCTGAAGCTTTCTTT.